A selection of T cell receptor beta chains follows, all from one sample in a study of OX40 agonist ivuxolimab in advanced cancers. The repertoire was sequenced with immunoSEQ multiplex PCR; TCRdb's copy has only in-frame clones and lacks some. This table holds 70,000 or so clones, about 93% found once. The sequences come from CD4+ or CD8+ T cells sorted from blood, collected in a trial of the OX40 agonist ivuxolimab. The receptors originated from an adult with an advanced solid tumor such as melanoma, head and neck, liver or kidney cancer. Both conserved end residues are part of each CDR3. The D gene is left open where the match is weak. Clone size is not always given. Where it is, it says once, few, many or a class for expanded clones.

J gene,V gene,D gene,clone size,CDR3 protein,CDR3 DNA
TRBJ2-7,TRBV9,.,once,CASSPKGPNEQYF,TGTGCCAGCAGCCCAAAGGGCCCAAACGAGCAGTACTTC
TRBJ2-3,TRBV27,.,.,CASSPRGSTDTQYF,TGTGCCAGCAGTCCCCGAGGGTCCACAGATACGCAGTATTTT
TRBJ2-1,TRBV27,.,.,CASSFSGNNEQFF,TGTGCCAGCAGTTTCAGTGGGAACAATGAGCAGTTCTTC
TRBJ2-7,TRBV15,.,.,CATSRDRGSSYEQYF,TGTGCCACCAGCAGAGATCGAGGAAGCTCCTACGAGCAGTACTTC
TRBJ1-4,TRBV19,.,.,CASSIAFARVATNEKLFF,TGTGCCAGTAGTATAGCCTTCGCCAGGGTTGCAACTAATGAAAAACTGTTTTTT
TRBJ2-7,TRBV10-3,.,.,CAISESYPYEQYF,TGTGCCATCAGTGAGTCGTACCCTTACGAGCAGTACTTC
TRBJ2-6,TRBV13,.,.,CASSLRGAASGANVLTF,TGTGCCAGCAGCCTAAGGGGGGCCGCCTCTGGGGCCAACGTCCTGACTTTC
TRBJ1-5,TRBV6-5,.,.,CASSGDRLNAPQHF,TGTGCCAGCAGTGGAGATAGGCTAAACGCGCCCCAGCATTTT
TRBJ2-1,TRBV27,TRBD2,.,CASSVLAGDTYNEQFF,TGTGCCAGCAGTGTACTAGCGGGGGACACCTACAATGAGCAGTTCTTC
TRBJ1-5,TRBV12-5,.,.,CASGWTPSEPQHF,TGTGCTAGTGGTTGGACCCCCTCGGAACCCCAGCATTTT
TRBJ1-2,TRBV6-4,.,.,CASSDDIRAYGYTF,TGTGCCAGCAGTGACGATATCAGAGCCTATGGCTACACCTTC
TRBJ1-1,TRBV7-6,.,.,CASSTYPGSPTNTEAFF,TGTGCCAGCAGCACGTATCCAGGGTCTCCGACGAACACTGAAGCTTTCTTT
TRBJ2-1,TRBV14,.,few,CASCLGTFNEQFF,TGTGCCAGCTGCCTCGGGACGTTCAATGAGCAGTTCTTC
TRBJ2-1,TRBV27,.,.,CASQNRGGSYNEQFF,TGTGCCAGCCAAAATAGGGGGGGCTCTTACAATGAGCAGTTCTTC
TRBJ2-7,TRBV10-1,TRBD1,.,CASSGSIGVPGQKAYEQYF,TGCGCCAGCAGTGGTTCGATAGGAGTCCCGGGACAGAAGGCCTACGAGCAGTACTTC
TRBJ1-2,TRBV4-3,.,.,CASSQDIGTPYYGYTF,TGCGCCAGCAGCCAAGATATCGGGACACCGTACTATGGCTACACCTTC
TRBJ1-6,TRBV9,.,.,CASSVWGDNSPLHF,TGTGCCAGCAGCGTATGGGGGGATAATTCACCCCTCCACTTT
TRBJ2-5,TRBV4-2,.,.,CASSQSSETQYF,TGTGCCAGCAGCCAAAGCAGTGAGACCCAGTACTTC
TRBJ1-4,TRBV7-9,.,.,CASSQVGAAEKLFF,TGTGCCAGCAGCCAAGTGGGGGCAGCGGAAAAACTGTTTTTT
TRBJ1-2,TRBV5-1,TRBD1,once,CASSPLLGQADHYGYTF,TGCGCCAGCAGCCCGTTACTAGGACAGGCCGACCACTATGGCTACACCTTC
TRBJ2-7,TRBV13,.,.,CASSLGAGATAPEQYF,TGTGCCAGCAGCTTAGGCGCGGGGGCCACGGCTCCCGAGCAGTACTTC
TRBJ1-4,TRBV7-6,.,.,CASSHGGSNEKLFF,TGTGCCAGCAGCCATGGGGGCTCCAATGAAAAACTGTTTTTT
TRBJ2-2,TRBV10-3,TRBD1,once,CAISETGQGILNTGELFF,TGTGCCATCAGTGAAACGGGACAGGGGATTTTGAACACCGGGGAGCTGTTTTTT
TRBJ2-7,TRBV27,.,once,CASRTYYEQYF,TGTGCCAGCCGGACTTACTACGAGCAGTACTTC
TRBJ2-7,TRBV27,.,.,CASSLSIGYYEQYF,TGTGCCAGCAGTTTATCGATAGGATACTACGAGCAGTACTTC
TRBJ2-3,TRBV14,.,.,CASSQELSTDTQYF,TGTGCCAGCAGCCAAGAATTAAGTACAGATACGCAGTATTTT
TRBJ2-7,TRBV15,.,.,CATSPTRQPPYEQYF,TGTGCCACCAGCCCGACCAGGCAGCCCCCCTACGAGCAGTACTTC
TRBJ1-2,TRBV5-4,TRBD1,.,CASSPITSGTGGDYGYTF,TGTGCCAGCAGCCCCATCACCTCAGGGACAGGGGGAGACTATGGCTACACCTTC
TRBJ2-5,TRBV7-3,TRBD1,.,CASSPGQALQETQYF,TGTGCCAGCAGCCCGGGACAGGCACTACAAGAGACCCAGTACTTC
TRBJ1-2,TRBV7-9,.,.,CASSEPYGYTF,TGTGCCAGCAGCGAACCATATGGCTACACCTTC
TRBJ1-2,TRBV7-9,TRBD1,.,CASSPMGRGSGYTF,TGTGCCAGCAGCCCCATGGGCAGGGGGAGTGGCTACACCTTC
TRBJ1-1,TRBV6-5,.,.,CASSRMEGYTEAFF,TGTGCCAGCAGCAGAATGGAGGGGTACACTGAAGCTTTCTTT
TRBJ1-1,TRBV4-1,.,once,CASSLTDGNTEAFF,TGCGCCAGCAGCCTGACGGACGGGAACACTGAAGCTTTCTTT
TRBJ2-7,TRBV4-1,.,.,CASSQVLQAYEQYF,TGCGCCAGCAGCCAAGTTTTACAGGCCTACGAGCAGTACTTC
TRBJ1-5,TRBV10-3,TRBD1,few,CASSYSTDRGGQPQHF,TGTGCCAGCAGTTACTCGACGGACAGGGGAGGTCAGCCCCAGCATTTT
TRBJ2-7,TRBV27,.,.,CASSLNRAYEQYF,TGTGCCAGCAGTTTAAACAGGGCCTACGAGCAGTACTTC
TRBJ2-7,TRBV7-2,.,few,CASSLELTGGYEQYF,TGTGCCAGCAGCTTAGAGCTGACAGGAGGATACGAGCAGTACTTC
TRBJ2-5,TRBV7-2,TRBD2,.,CASSLGITSGQETQYF,TGTGCCAGCAGCCTGGGGATTACTAGCGGTCAAGAGACCCAGTACTTC
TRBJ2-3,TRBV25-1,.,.,CASSGEATDTQYF,TGTGCCAGCAGTGGGGAGGCCACAGATACGCAGTATTTT
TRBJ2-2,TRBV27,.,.,CASSLSSGELFF,TGTGCCAGCAGTTTGTCCTCCGGGGAGCTGTTTTTT